This T cell receptor (beta chain) is drawn from a study of control samples from healthy donors and cancer patients. Assay: immunoSEQ multiplex PCR; the TCRdb copy retains only in-frame clones and omits some. The sample includes around 130,000 clones, roughly 84% of them seen just once. Germline trimming cut 5 bases from V and 6 bases from J; bases unmatched to any gene: 5. The CDR3 length is 13 residues. Per the germline V gene, CDR1 is SEHNR and CDR2 is FQNEAQ (reference sequence). The genes are TRBV7-9 and TRBJ1-1; 8 positions agree with TRBD1. The clonotype originates from a man between 45 and 60 years old in good health. Sequencing was carried out using blood. The CDR3 bases are TGTGCCAGCAGCAAAGGACAGGGAGCTGAAGCTTTCTTT. Its protein is CASSKGQGAEAFF.